These 32 T cell receptor beta chains were all obtained from the same sample, sequenced in a study of T cells after yellow fever vaccination. TCRdb redid the calling of the 5' RACE reads with MiXCR, one entry per CDR3 protein. Among 50,000 to 65,000 distinct CDR3 sequences listed, less than 8% were seen once. Source: CD8+ T cells not binding an NS4B(214-222) dextramer, sorted from PBMCs, taken roughly 45 days after the first yellow fever vaccination. The receptor source for this set is a man aged 18 to 29 who received the YFV17D yellow fever vaccine.

Ten or more counts support this clonotype. The V call is TRBV5-5, the J call TRBJ1-6; TRBD1 aligns across 9 bases. Germline values: CDR1 SGHKS, CDR2 YYEKEE (reference sequence). CDR3 length equals 15 residues. V shed 0 bases and J 10 bases; nucleotides not matched to a gene: 5. This chain's CDR3 is CASSLEGTGRSPLHF. For the CDR3, the DNA is TGTGCCAGCAGCTTGGAGGGGACAGGGAGGTCACCCCTCCACTTT.

V is TRBV12-3 or TRBV12-4 and J is TRBJ2-5; D is ambiguous. Trimming cost V 2 bases and J 5 bases, with 12 bases left between them. The CDR3 is made up of 14 amino acids. For the CDR3, the DNA is TGTGCCAGCAGTTTATTAGGAACTGAGGAGACCCAGTACTTC. This sequence encodes CASSLLGTEETQYF.

V is TRBV27 and J is TRBJ2-1; 13 bases are shared with TRBD2. The CDR3 totals 16 residues. V shed 5 bases, J shed 4 bases, and the junction held 5 bases outside the gene matches. The germline CDR1 and CDR2 sequences are MNHEY and SMNVEV (reference sequence). This chain's CDR3 is CASSQLAGGQYNEQFF. In DNA, the CDR3 is TGTGCCAGCAGTCAACTAGCGGGGGGGCAATACAATGAGCAGTTCTTC.

This clonotype was detected only a few times. V is TRBV4-3 and J is TRBJ2-6; D not certain. V was clipped by 0 bases and J by 0 bases, with 6 bases between them. Per the germline V gene, CDR1 is LGHNA and CDR2 is YSLEER. CDR3 length: 16 amino acids. CDR3 in amino acids: CASSQDLSSGANVLTF. The CDR3 nucleotides read TGCGCCAGCAGCCAAGATCTTAGCTCTGGGGCCAACGTCCTGACTTTC.

This clonotype has only a few counts. This sequence joins TRBV19 and TRBJ2-7, with no clear D. The CDR3 sequence is 14 residues long. The germline V and J ends were trimmed by 5 bases and 0 bases, with 11 bases remaining between them. Germline CDR1 reads LNHDA; CDR2 reads SQIVND (reference sequence). As DNA, the CDR3 is TGTGCCAGTAGTCCTCGGGTTAGCTCCTACGAGCAGTACTTC. Amino acids: CASSPRVSSYEQYF.

This clonotype has just a few counts. The chain combines TRBV6-2 or TRBV6-3 with TRBJ2-7, with TRBD2 as a possible D gene (6 bases). The germline V gene has CDR1 MNHEY and CDR2 SVGEGT. With 0 bases removed from V and 0 bases from J, the gap between germline ends came to 15 bases. The CDR3 extends over 17 amino acids. CDR3 sequence reads: CASSYSSRRAVSYEQYF. The DNA for the CDR3 is TGTGCCAGCAGTTACTCATCGAGGAGGGCAGTCTCCTACGAGCAGTACTTC.

This clonotype was seen ten or more times. The CDR3 DNA follows: TGTGCCAGCAGTCCCCCGGGACAGGGCTTCTATGGCTACACCTTC. This translates into CASSPPGQGFYGYTF. The rearrangement uses TRBV28 and TRBJ1-2, with 9 bases lining up with TRBD1. V lost 5 bases, J lost 4 bases, and 8 bases stayed unmatched. The CDR3 length is 15 residues. The germline V gene has CDR1 MDHEN and CDR2 SYDVKM.

Turning to this clonotype: This sequence may be a read error, since a much larger clone differs from it by one base. The CDR3 spells CSVVGQGNTEAFF. The CDR3 nucleotides read TGCAGCGTTGTGGGACAGGGGAACACTGAAGCTTTCTTT. The chain links TRBV29-1 to TRBJ1-1; 9 bases line up with TRBD1. The CDR3 covers 13 residues. With V trimmed by 4 bases and J by 1 base, 1 base remained unmatched. Germline values: CDR1 SQVTM, CDR2 ANQGSEA.

This clonotype has only one observation. A clone one base away is much larger, so this may be a read error. The chain employs TRBV6-1 and TRBJ2-7, with a weak D call TRBD2 (6 bases). There are 14 residues in the CDR3. V gave up 7 bases and J gave up 6 bases, with 19 bases separating them. CDR1 is MNHNS, CDR2 SASEGT, per germline. The CDR3 loop is CASNLGEANGEQYV. CDR3 nucleotides: TGTGCCAGCAACTTAGGGGAGGCCAACGGCGAGCAGTACGTC.

This clonotype occurred a few times. The chain joins TRBV14 to TRBJ2-7; no clear D gene. Looked up from germline, CDR1 is SGHDN and CDR2 is FVKESK. Trimming left V 1 base short and J 3 bases short, with 7 bases between. The CDR3 extends over 13 amino acids. CDR3 loop: CASSQGLNYEQYF. In DNA form, the CDR3 reads TGTGCCAGCAGCCAAGGCCTGAACTACGAGCAGTACTTC.

This clonotype appeared many times. V gene TRBV4-2 combines with J gene TRBJ1-1; 7 nucleotides line up with TRBD1. Germline CDR1 is LGHNA and CDR2 is YNFKEQ. The CDR3 length is 17 residues. V was pared by 2 bases and J by 1 base, with 10 bases of the junction left unmatched. The CDR3 nucleotides read TGTGCCAGCAGCCAATCCGAAGGGGACAGCTCGAACACTGAAGCTTTCTTT. Amino acids: CASSQSEGDSSNTEAFF.

This clonotype occurred a few times. The chain employs TRBV4-1 and TRBJ1-5, with a weak D call TRBD1 (6 bases). Germline CDR1 is MGHRA and CDR2 is YSYEKL. The CDR3 extends over 17 amino acids. The ends were cut back, 0 bases at V and 3 bases at J, with 15 bases in the middle. The CDR3, as DNA: TGCGCCAGCAGCCAAGAAGGTGTAGGGGGATTCAATCAGCCCCAGCATTTT. It codes for CASSQEGVGGFNQPQHF.

This clonotype was observed a handful of times. The chain links TRBV12-3 or TRBV12-4 to TRBJ1-5, with D tentatively TRBD1 (5 bases). V lost 6 bases and J lost 3, with 9 bases in between. CDR3 length: 13 amino acids. The CDR3 DNA reads TGTGCCAGCAGGGGTGGGGCCAATCAGCCCCAGCATTTT. It codes for CASRGGANQPQHF.

Many counts were recorded for this clonotype. The gene calls are TRBV29-1 and TRBJ2-3, with TRBD1 identical over 9 bases. The CDR3 totals 15 residues. J lost 5 bases, V lost 3 bases, and 9 bases had no gene match. The V gene's germline CDR1 is SQVTM and CDR2 ANQGSEA. CDR3 in amino acids: CSVDADRGSEDTQYF. DNA for the CDR3: TGCAGCGTTGATGCGGACAGGGGAAGTGAAGATACGCAGTATTTT.

As for this clonotype: A much larger clone differs by one base, so this may be a read error. The V call is TRBV4-1, the J call TRBJ1-2; D is possibly TRBD1 (5 bases). Trimming took 2 bases from V and 6 from J, leaving 10 bases between them. This CDR3 has 13 amino acids. Germline V gene data show CDR1 as MGHRA and CDR2 as YSYEKL. Written as DNA, the CDR3 is TGCGCCAGCAGCCAACCGTGGGGCGATGGCTACACCTTC. Translating gives CASSQPWGDGYTF.

This clonotype occurred many times. DNA for the CDR3: TGCGCCAGCAGCCCGGGGGGGCGTGACGAGCAGTTCTTC. Its protein is CASSPGGRDEQFF. The chain recombines TRBV4-1 with TRBJ2-1; 8 bases align to TRBD2. There are 13 residues in the CDR3. The V gene's germline CDR1 is MGHRA and CDR2 YSYEKL. Unmatched junction bases numbered 6, after V lost 4 bases and J lost 10 bases.

In its sample, this clonotype was seen a few times. The J gene is TRBJ1-1, the V gene TRBV6-5, with D possibly TRBD1 on 5 matching bases. The CDR3 loop spans 16 amino acids. Per germline, CDR1 MNHEY and CDR2 SVGAGI. V lost 3 bases and J 10 bases, leaving 24 bases between the germline ends. CDR3 region: CASSYIIGTLVWGAFF. CDR3 DNA sequence: TGTGCCAGCAGTTATATCATCGGGACCCTGGTCTGGGGAGCTTTCTTT.

This chain connects TRBV3-1 to TRBJ1-1; maybe TRBD1 (6 bases). V was clipped by 6 bases and J by 1 base, with 12 bases between them. The CDR3 length is 14 residues. Per the germline V gene, CDR1 is LGHDT and CDR2 is YNNKEL (reference sequence). The chain's CDR3 is CASRSQGRNTEAFF. In nucleotides, the CDR3 is TGTGCCAGCAGGTCACAGGGAAGGAACACTGAAGCTTTCTTT.

Concerning this clonotype itself: Just one base apart from a much larger clone, this may be a read error. The chain combines TRBV27 with TRBJ2-7, with D perhaps TRBD1 or TRBD2 (5 bases each). In germline, CDR1 is MNHEY, CDR2 SMNVEV (reference sequence). V lost 8 bases and J lost 3, with 14 bases in between. The CDR3 runs to 13 residues. CDR3 region: CASGTGALYEQYF. The CDR3 DNA reads TGTGCCAGCGGAACCGGGGCGCTCTACGAGCAGTACTTC.

This chain uses TRBV9 with TRBJ1-1; D not resolved. Germline-derived CDR1 and CDR2 are SGDLS and YYNGEE. V lost 2 bases to trimming and J lost 1 base, with 6 bases between them. This CDR3 comprises 13 residues. CDR3: CASSVTGNTEAFF. CDR3 nucleotide sequence: TGTGCCAGCAGCGTGACGGGGAACACTGAAGCTTTCTTT.

This clonotype has just one count. This chain uses TRBV7-2 with TRBJ2-7; D is perhaps TRBD1 (5 bases). Germline V gives CDR1 SGHTA, CDR2 FQGNSA. The V and J ends lost 1 base and 3 bases respectively, with 10 bases between them. This CDR3 is built from 14 residues. The CDR3 nucleotides read TGTGCCAGCAGCTTAGGGGCAGGGCACTACGAGCAGTACGTC. It codes for CASSLGAGHYEQYV.

This clonotype was seen many times. The genes are TRBV29-1 and TRBJ2-2; maybe TRBD2 (6 bases). The V end was cut by 1 base, the J end by 3 bases, with 12 bases between. CDR3 size: 15 residues. CDR1 is SQVTM and CDR2 is ANQGSEA in the germline V gene. CDR3 protein: CSVEGGGTDTGELFF. Written as DNA, the CDR3 is TGCAGCGTTGAAGGCGGCGGGACGGACACCGGGGAGCTGTTTTTT.

This clonotype was detected many times. The chain uses TRBV6-5 and TRBJ1-5; perhaps TRBD1 as D (5 bases). This CDR3 has 14 residues. Germline CDR1 is MNHEY and CDR2 is SVGAGI. Trimming shortened V by 2 bases and J by 4 bases, and 9 bases separated the two germline ends. The CDR3 spells CASSYLGGNQPQHF. The CDR3 DNA reads TGTGCCAGCAGTTACCTTGGGGGTAATCAGCCCCAGCATTTT.

This clonotype was detected only a few times. This sequence joins TRBV7-2 and TRBJ2-3; 11 positions agree with TRBD2. With V trimmed by 0 bases and J by 0 bases, 5 bases remained unmatched. The CDR3 contains 18 residues. CDR1 is SGHTA, CDR2 FQGNSA, per germline. CDR3 bases: TGTGCCAGCAGCTTAGCGCTAGCGGGGGGCCCCAGCACAGATACGCAGTATTTT. Residues: CASSLALAGGPSTDTQYF.

This clonotype was detected ten times or more. The J gene is TRBJ2-2, the V gene TRBV27; D is undetermined. Germline V gives CDR1 MNHEY, CDR2 SMNVEV (reference sequence). The CDR3 runs 12 residues. V was pared by 10 bases and J by 8 bases, with 14 bases between. CDR3 loop: CATNRAWGELFF. Written as DNA, the CDR3 is TGTGCCACCAACCGGGCGTGGGGGGAGCTGTTTTTT.

This clonotype was seen many times. The chain joins TRBV7-6 to TRBJ2-1; no clear D gene. This CDR3 is built from 12 residues. The germline V and J ends were trimmed by 5 bases and 7 bases, with 9 bases remaining between them. Germline values: CDR1 SGHVS, CDR2 FNYEAQ. CDR3 loop: CASSTRSNEQFF. CDR3 nucleotide sequence: TGTGCCAGCAGCACCAGGAGTAATGAGCAGTTCTTC.

This clonotype was picked up a small number of times. This chain joins TRBV29-1 and TRBJ2-3, with D possibly TRBD2 on 6 matching bases. V was clipped by 3 bases and J by 8 bases, with 12 bases between them. Germline V CDR1 and CDR2: SQVTM, ANQGSEA. CDR3 length equals 12 residues. CDR3 bases: TGCAGCGTTGACGAGTCGGAGGGTACGCAGTATTTT. It translates to CSVDESEGTQYF.

This clonotype has at least ten counts. The V and J genes are TRBV5-1 and TRBJ2-4, with TRBD2 as a possible D gene (6 bases). CDR1 and CDR2 (germline): SGHRS, YFSETQ. This CDR3 region has 12 residues. Trimming took off 4 bases at V and 5 bases at J, with 7 bases between the two ends. CDR3: CASSGEENIQYF. CDR3 in DNA: TGCGCCAGCAGCGGGGAGGAAAACATTCAGTACTTC.

V usage is TRBV5-1 and J usage is TRBJ2-7; D gene ambiguous. Looked up from germline, CDR1 is SGHRS and CDR2 is YFSETQ. Trimming stripped 0 bases from V and 5 bases from J, with 12 bases between. The CDR3 spans 14 residues. CDR3: CASSLDLASNEQYF. The CDR3 coding sequence is TGCGCCAGCAGCTTGGATCTGGCATCGAACGAGCAGTACTTC.

In this sample, this clonotype turned up a few times. This chain links TRBV6-1 with TRBJ1-2; D is undetermined. Trimming pared 6 bases from V and 5 bases from J, leaving 28 bases between. The CDR3 extends over 18 amino acids. Germline V CDR1 and CDR2: MNHNS, SASEGT. The CDR3, as DNA: TGTGCCAGCAGCCCCTTCTCTATTCCGGACTTGAAGGGATATGGCTACACCTTC. Encoded protein: CASSPFSIPDLKGYGYTF.

The chain uses TRBV6-2 or TRBV6-3 and TRBJ1-5; 7 positions match TRBD1. CDR1 is MNHEY, CDR2 SVGEGT, per germline. This CDR3 region has 14 residues. V gave up 8 bases and J gave up 4 bases; unmatched junction bases: 8. CDR3 sequence: CASSGGGKNQPQHF. The CDR3 region has the DNA TGTGCCAGCTCGGGAGGGGGCAAAAATCAGCCCCAGCATTTT.

The chain has TRBV6-1 and TRBJ1-3, with no clear D. This CDR3 has 16 residues. The germline V gene has CDR1 MNHNS and CDR2 SASEGT. V shed 5 bases and J shed 1 base, with 15 bases lying between them. The CDR3 coding sequence is TGTGCCAGCAGTCTCACGGGGTATCCGTCTGGAAACACCATATATTTT. Amino acids: CASSLTGYPSGNTIYF.